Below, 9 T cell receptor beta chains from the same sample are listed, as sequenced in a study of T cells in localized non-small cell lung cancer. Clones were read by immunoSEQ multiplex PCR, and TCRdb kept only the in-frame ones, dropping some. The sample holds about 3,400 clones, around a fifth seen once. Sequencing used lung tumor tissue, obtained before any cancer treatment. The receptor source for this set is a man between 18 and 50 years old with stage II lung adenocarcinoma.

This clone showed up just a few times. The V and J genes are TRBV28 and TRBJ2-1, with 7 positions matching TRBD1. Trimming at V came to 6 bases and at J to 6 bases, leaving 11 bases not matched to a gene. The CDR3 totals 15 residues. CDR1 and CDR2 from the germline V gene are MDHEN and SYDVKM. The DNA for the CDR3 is TGTGCCAGCAGCCCTGCGCAGGCAGGGGGCAATGAGCAGTTCTTC. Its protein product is CASSPAQAGGNEQFF.

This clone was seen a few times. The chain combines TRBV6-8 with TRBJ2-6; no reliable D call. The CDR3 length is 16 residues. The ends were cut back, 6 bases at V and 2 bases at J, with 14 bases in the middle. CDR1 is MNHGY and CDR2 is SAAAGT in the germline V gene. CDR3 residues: CASSRPPGTGANVLTF. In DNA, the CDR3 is TGTGCCAGCAGCCGCCCCCCAGGTACTGGGGCCAACGTCCTGACTTTC.

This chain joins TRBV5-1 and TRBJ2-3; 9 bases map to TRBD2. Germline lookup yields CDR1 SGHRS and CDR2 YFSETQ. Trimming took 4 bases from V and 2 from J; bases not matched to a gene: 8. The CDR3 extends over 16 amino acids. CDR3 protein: CASSPGVAGDTDTQYF. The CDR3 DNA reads TGCGCCAGCAGCCCGGGGGTAGCGGGGGACACAGATACGCAGTATTTT.

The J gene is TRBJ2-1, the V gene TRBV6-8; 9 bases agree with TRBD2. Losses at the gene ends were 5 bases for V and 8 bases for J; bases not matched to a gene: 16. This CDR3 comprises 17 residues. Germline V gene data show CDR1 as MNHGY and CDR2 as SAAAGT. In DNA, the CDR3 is TGTGCCAGCAGTGAGACAACTAAAGGGCGGGGGGGCGATGAGCAGTTCTTC. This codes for CASSETTKGRGGDEQFF.

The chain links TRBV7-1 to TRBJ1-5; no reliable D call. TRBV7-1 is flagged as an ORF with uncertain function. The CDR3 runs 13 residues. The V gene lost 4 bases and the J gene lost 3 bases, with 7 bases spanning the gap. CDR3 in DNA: TGTGCCAGCAGCTTAGGCCCCAATCAGCCCCAGCATTTT. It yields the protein CASSLGPNQPQHF.

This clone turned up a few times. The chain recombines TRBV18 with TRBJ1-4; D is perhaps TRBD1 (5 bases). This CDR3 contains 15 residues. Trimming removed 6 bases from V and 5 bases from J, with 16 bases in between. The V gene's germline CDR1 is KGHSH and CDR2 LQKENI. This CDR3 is CASSPGRSENEKLFF. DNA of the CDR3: TGTGCCAGCTCCCCGGGGCGGTCAGAAAATGAAAAACTGTTTTTT.

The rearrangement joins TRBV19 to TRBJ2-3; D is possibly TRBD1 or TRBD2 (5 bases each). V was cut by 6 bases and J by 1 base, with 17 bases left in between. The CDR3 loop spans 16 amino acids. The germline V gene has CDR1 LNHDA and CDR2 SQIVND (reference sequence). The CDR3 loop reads CASSPLGRGGTDTQYF. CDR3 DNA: TGTGCCAGTAGCCCCCTAGGTAGAGGGGGCACAGATACGCAGTATTTT.

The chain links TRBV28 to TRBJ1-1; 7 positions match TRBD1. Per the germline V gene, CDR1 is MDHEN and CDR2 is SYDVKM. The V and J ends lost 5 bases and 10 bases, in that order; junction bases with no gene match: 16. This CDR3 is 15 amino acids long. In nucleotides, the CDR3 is TGTGCCAGCAGTCCCCAGGGGGGGAGGGGGAGGCGAGCTTTCTTT. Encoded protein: CASSPQGGRGRRAFF. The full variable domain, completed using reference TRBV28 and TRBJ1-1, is DVKVTQSSRYLVKRTGEKVFLECVQDMDHENMFWYRQDPGLGLRLIYFSYDVKMKEKGDIPEGYSVSREKKERFSLILESASTNQTSMYLCASSPQGGRGRRAFFGQGTRLTVV.

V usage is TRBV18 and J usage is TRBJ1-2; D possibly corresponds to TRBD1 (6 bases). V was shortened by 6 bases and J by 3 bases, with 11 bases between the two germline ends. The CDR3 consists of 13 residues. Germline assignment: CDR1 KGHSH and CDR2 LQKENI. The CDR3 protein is CASSRTEDYGYTF. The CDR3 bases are TGTGCCAGCTCGAGGACAGAAGACTATGGCTACACCTTC.